These 7 T cell receptor beta chains were sequenced from one sample in a study of T cell repertoires in cytomegalovirus infection (dated by TCRdb to the late 2010s). TCRdb shows the sequencer as Illumina HiSeq 1500. TCRdb's own reprocessing of the public reads used fastp at Q25 and MiXCR and kept productive beta chains. Rows are combined by CDR3 protein, so each entry shows the most common genes and DNA. The sample profile shows about 130,000 distinct CDR3 sequences; 32% of them were found once. The ten largest clones represent around three fifths of the sample. These receptors have no identified antigens. The meaning of the sample's treatment or condition label: in vitro stimulation with specific CMV peptide epitopes to enrich CMV-specific T cells. The sequenced sample was CD8+ T cells from cultured PBMCs, obtained from culture after CMV antigen stimulation. These receptors originate from a human donor in good health (CMV status not recorded). Some clones in this sample may be carry-over from other donors' samples.

The table lists this clonotype with a count of one. A read error may explain this, as a much larger clone is one base away. The V call is TRBV12-3 or TRBV12-4, the J call TRBJ2-5; 9 bases map to TRBD1. V lost 7 bases, J lost 9 bases, and 15 bases stayed unmatched. The CDR3 length is 15 residues. CDR3 amino acids: CASNPRDRDDLSQYF. The CDR3 nucleotides read TGTGCCAGCAACCCCAGGGACAGGGACGATCTATCCCAGTACTTC.

The V call is TRBV10-3, the J call TRBJ1-1; TRBD1 might be the D (5 bases). V was pared by 0 bases and J by 1 base, with 12 bases between. The CDR3 extends over 16 amino acids. Germline V gives CDR1 ENHRY, CDR2 SYGVKD. The DNA of the CDR3 is TGTGCCATCAGTGAGTCAGGGGCAGCGCCGAACACTGAAGCTTTCTTT. Its protein product is CAISESGAAPNTEAFF.

In its sample, this clonotype was seen a few times. The chain recombines TRBV7-8 with TRBJ2-1, with TRBD2 matching over 11 bases. In germline, CDR1 is SGHVS, CDR2 FQNEAQ. Trimming cost V 5 bases and J 4 bases; bases outside gene matches: 7. There are 16 residues in the CDR3. CDR3 DNA: TGTGCCAGCAGCCCTCGACTAGCGGGGACGTACAATGAGCAGTTCTTC. This gives the protein CASSPRLAGTYNEQFF.

The rearrangement joins TRBV7-9 to TRBJ1-2; D is undetermined. Germline V gene sequence: CDR1 SEHNR, CDR2 FQNEAQ (reference sequence). CDR3 length equals 14 residues. Trimming cost V 6 bases and J 4 bases, with 15 bases left between them. The CDR3, as DNA: TGTGCCAGCAGGCGCACGGGGATAGGCTATGGCTACACCTTC. The encoded protein is CASRRTGIGYGYTF.

This clonotype was detected ten times or more. The chain couples TRBV18 to TRBJ1-6, with D hard to call. Trimming pared 1 base from V and 1 base from J, leaving 8 bases between. CDR3 size: 16 residues. Germline-derived CDR1 and CDR2 are KGHSH and LQKENI. CDR3 sequence: CASSPLSPSYNSPLHF. CDR3 nucleotide sequence: TGTGCCAGCTCACCACTGAGCCCATCCTATAATTCACCCCTCCACTTT.

This clonotype was counted only a few times. V and J are TRBV6-5 and TRBJ1-5; perhaps TRBD1 as D (5 bases). This CDR3 region has 14 residues. The V gene lost 6 bases and the J gene lost 7 bases, with 16 bases spanning the gap. Germline values: CDR1 MNHEY, CDR2 SVGAGI. The CDR3 sequence is CASRALGAGQPQHF. The CDR3 DNA reads TGTGCCAGCAGAGCCCTCGGGGCAGGACAGCCCCAGCATTTT.

This clonotype appeared a single time. The genes are TRBV6-5 and TRBJ2-1; the D is unclear. V dropped 6 bases and J dropped 8 bases, with 14 bases sitting between them. Germline assignment: CDR1 MNHEY and CDR2 SVGAGI. The CDR3 loop spans 13 amino acids. In nucleotides, the CDR3 is TGTGCCAGCAGATCGTCGAGTTTTTATGAGCAGTTCTTC. This sequence encodes CASRSSSFYEQFF.